This T cell receptor beta chain was observed in a study of blood T cell repertoires in COVID-19. Overall study: Samples of COVID-19 (acute and convalescent) were obtained from the United States, Italy and Spain.

Trimming cost V 5 bases and J 3 bases, with 11 bases left between them. The germline gives CDR1 MRHNA, CDR2 SNTAGT. This CDR3 has 15 amino acids. Study processing details: Cell counts per sample came from amplifying reference gene primers. The table came from immunoSEQ multiplex PCR; TCRdb's copy has only in-frame clones and leaves some out. V, J and clone size reflect that table, while D and trimming were determined from the DNA. The sample has about 310,000 clones; nearly 90% are singletons. Sequences were obtained from PBMCs or T cells enriched from blood (not recorded which). The receptor comes from a woman between 25 and 40 years old who had recovered from COVID-19. The rearrangement joins TRBV6-4 to TRBJ2-6, with D possibly TRBD2 on 6 matching bases. CDR3 region: CASSRSGDGANVLTF. In DNA form, the CDR3 reads TGTGCCAGCAGTCGCTCGGGGGATGGGGCCAACGTCCTGACTTTC.